Each of the 15 T cell receptor beta chains below was sequenced from the same sample in a study of CD8 T cells in Susac syndrome. cDNA came from about 0.46 to 1 ug RNA primed by random hexamers. TCRdb reanalysed the immunoSEQ multiplex PCR reads using MiXCR and keeps one entry per CDR3 protein. The sample includes about 210,000 distinct CDR3 sequences, 85% to 95% of them seen just once. Source material: CD4+ T cells from PBMCs. All receptors derive from a human donor in good health.

V gene TRBV29-1 combines with J gene TRBJ1-2, with 8 bases identical to TRBD1. The trim removed 3 bases at V and 4 bases at J, leaving 4 bases unmatched. Looked up from germline, CDR1 is SQVTM and CDR2 is ANQGSEA. The CDR3 runs 13 residues. The CDR3 nucleotides read TGCAGCGTTGAGGGGACAGGCCGCTATGGCTACACCTTC. Protein: CSVEGTGRYGYTF.

The chain links TRBV19 to TRBJ1-5, with 11 bases aligning to TRBD1. The ends lost 9 bases at V and 2 bases at J; junction bases unmatched: 3. The CDR3 runs 14 residues. Germline V gives CDR1 LNHDA, CDR2 SQIVND (reference sequence). The CDR3 loop reads CASGQGAGNQPQHF. The CDR3 nucleotides read TGTGCCAGCGGACAGGGGGCCGGCAATCAGCCCCAGCATTTT.

This sequence joins TRBV11-2 and TRBJ2-6; no clear D. V dropped 4 bases and J dropped 2 bases, with 12 bases sitting between them. Germline V gives CDR1 SGHAT, CDR2 FQNNGV. CDR3 size: 16 residues. The DNA of the CDR3 is TGTGCCAGCAGCTCCCTTCCCTCTGCTGGGGCCAACGTCCTGACTTTC. This codes for CASSSLPSAGANVLTF. Using reference TRBV11-2 and TRBJ2-6 for the parts outside the CDR3, the full variable domain is EAGVAQSPRYKIIEKRQSVAFWCNPISGHATLYWYQQILGQGPKLLIQFQNNGVVDDSQLPKDRFSAERLKGVDSTLKIQPAKLEDSAVYLCASSSLPSAGANVLTFGAGSRLTVL.

The gene calls are TRBV18 and TRBJ1-1; D not resolved. The CDR3 consists of 14 residues. Germline V gene data show CDR1 as KGHSH and CDR2 as LQKENI. V shed 2 bases and J shed 5 bases, with 12 bases lying between them. In DNA, the CDR3 is TGTGCCAGCTCACCATCGGTCGCTTGGACTGAAGCTTTCTTT. Encoded protein: CASSPSVAWTEAFF.

In this sample, this clonotype turned up once. The chain couples TRBV28 to TRBJ2-7, with D hard to call. This CDR3 has 13 amino acids. Germline V lookup: CDR1 MDHEN, CDR2 SYDVKM. V was clipped by 5 bases and J by 2 bases, with 10 bases between them. Written as DNA, the CDR3 is TGTGCCAGCAGTAATTCCCAGACCTACGAGCAGTACGTC. Its translation is CASSNSQTYEQYV.

The chain recombines TRBV20-1 with TRBJ2-1, with 7 bases fitting TRBD2. There are 16 residues in the CDR3. Trimming removed 3 bases from V and 6 bases from J; junction bases left unmatched: 14. Germline V CDR1 and CDR2: DFQATT, SNEGSKA (reference sequence). Here the CDR3 reads CSASLIGRLALNEQFF. In DNA, the CDR3 is TGCAGTGCTAGTCTCATCGGAAGACTAGCACTCAATGAGCAGTTCTTC.

The chain couples TRBV12-3 or TRBV12-4 to TRBJ1-4; D ambiguous. The V end was cut by 3 bases, the J end by 10 bases, with 18 bases between. The CDR3 has 15 amino acids. DNA of the CDR3: TGTGCCAGCAGTTTCGCGCGAGGTTCGCTCGGAAAACTGTTTTTT. Residues: CASSFARGSLGKLFF.

The chain employs TRBV7-9 and TRBJ1-4; tentatively, D is TRBD1 (5 bases). The germline V gene encodes CDR1 SEHNR and CDR2 FQNEAQ (reference sequence). The CDR3 runs to 15 residues. The germline V and J ends were trimmed by 4 bases and 2 bases, with 11 bases remaining between them. As DNA, the CDR3 is TGTGCCAGCAGCTCGTCAGGGAGGACTAATGAAAAACTGTTTTTT. Protein: CASSSSGRTNEKLFF. The full variable domain, rest sourced from reference TRBV7-9 and TRBJ1-4, is DTGVSQNPRHKITKRGQNVTFRCDPISEHNRLYWYRQTLGQGPEFLTYFQNEAQLEKSRLLSDRFSAERPKGSFSTLEIQRTEQGDSAMYLCASSSSGRTNEKLFFGSGTQLSVL.

A single count supports this clonotype. This sequence joins TRBV20-1 and TRBJ2-1; 11 bases are shared with TRBD2. V was pared by 2 bases and J by 2 bases, with 8 bases of the junction left unmatched. The CDR3 has 17 residues. Germline V CDR1 and CDR2: DFQATT, SNEGSKA (reference sequence). Here the CDR3 DNA reads TGCAGTGCTAGACCGTACCTAGCGGGGGGAACCTACAATGAGCAGTTCTTC. Translation gives CSARPYLAGGTYNEQFF.

This sequence joins TRBV5-1 and TRBJ2-7; 8 positions match TRBD1. The V gene end was trimmed by 2 bases and the J gene end by 3 bases; junction bases not matched to a gene: 4. This CDR3 region has 14 residues. The germline V gene has CDR1 SGHRS and CDR2 YFSETQ. As DNA, the CDR3 is TGCGCCAGCAGCTTCGGACAGGGAGGCTACGAGCAGTACTTC. Protein: CASSFGQGGYEQYF.

The V call is TRBV2, the J call TRBJ2-2; 7 bases are shared with TRBD1. Per germline, CDR1 SNHLY and CDR2 FYNNEI. J lost 6 bases, V lost 6 bases, and 7 bases had no gene match. This CDR3 is 14 amino acids long. The CDR3 DNA reads as TGTGCCAGCAGCCCAAGGGGGCTGGCCGGGGAGCTGTTTTTT. Translated: CASSPRGLAGELFF.

In its sample, this clonotype was seen once. The V call is TRBV28, the J call TRBJ1-4; D unresolved. V was shortened by 5 bases and J by 4 bases, with 2 bases between the two germline ends. The CDR3 spans 11 residues. Germline assignment: CDR1 MDHEN and CDR2 SYDVKM. CDR3 bases: TGTGCCAGCAGTCATAATGAAAAACTGTTTTTT. It encodes CASSHNEKLFF.

The gene calls are TRBV28 and TRBJ2-7, with 11 bases matching TRBD2. The CDR3 is made up of 14 amino acids. CDR1 is MDHEN and CDR2 is SYDVKM in the germline V gene. The V gene end was trimmed by 2 bases and the J gene end by 6 bases; junction bases not matched to a gene: 3. CDR3 residues: CASSLPGLAGEQYV. In nucleotides, the CDR3 is TGTGCCAGCAGTTTACCCGGACTAGCGGGCGAGCAGTACGTC.

The CDR3 sequence is CSAGTFDDEKLFF. Written as DNA, the CDR3 is TGCAGCGCTGGGACCTTCGACGACGAAAAACTGTTTTTT. The V gene is TRBV29-1, the J gene TRBJ1-4, with D tentatively TRBD1 (5 bases). The CDR3 runs 13 residues. Germline CDR1 and CDR2: SQVTM and ANQGSEA. Trimming shortened V by 7 bases and J by 8 bases, and 17 bases separated the two germline ends.

This sequence joins TRBV6-5 and TRBJ2-1; D is unresolved. Germline V gives CDR1 MNHEY, CDR2 SVGAGI. This CDR3 is 12 amino acids long. Trimming removed 4 bases at V and 7 bases at J, with 8 bases between. Here the CDR3 reads CASSFAGNEQFF. Written as DNA, the CDR3 is TGTGCCAGCAGTTTCGCAGGAAATGAGCAGTTCTTC.